The present T cell receptor (beta chain) was sequenced within a study of neurological immune-mediated disorders (dated by TCRdb to between 2019 and 2020). The study in broad terms: Peripheral blood TCR-beta repertoires from patients with HTLV-I-associated myelopathy (HAM/TSP), patients with multiple sclerosis, and healthy controls were compared in the study using UMI-based sequencing. The cohort comprised 60 to 75 subjects: roughly 15 HAM/TSP patients, around 35 multiple sclerosis patients and about 20 healthy controls. The 106 TCR-beta libraries covered PBMC samples along with longitudinal samples, technical triplicates, and paired sorted CD4+ and CD8+ T-cell subsets. Longitudinal HAM/TSP and healthy donors were sampled at 3 time-points each (about 3-40 month intervals).

The germline V and J ends show losses of 0 bases and 5 bases respectively, and no gene match explains 3 bases of the junction. The germline V gene (reference sequence) gives CDR1 as GTSNPN and CDR2 as SVGIG. The CDR3 covers 14 residues, taking in both the cysteine and the phenylalanine. The CDR3 DNA has 42 bases and is translated from base 1. To synthesize cDNA, template-switch 5'RACE was performed with a primer carrying a 10-nucleotide random unique molecular identifier so that each TCR transcript was tagged. Every sequencing run covered 15-18 subjects and yielded more than 170 million TCR-beta sequences. The RNeasy kit was used for extraction of total RNA. The KAPA Real-time Library Amplification kit was used to amplify TCR-beta VDJ regions with primers targeting the TCR constant region and the 5'RACE anchor. A first PCR added sample indexes and Illumina adaptors, after which a second PCR increased the library yield. After Ampure bead purification, the TCR product of roughly 650 bp was size-selected on a 2% E-gel SizeSelection system. Before pooling, library quality was checked on a Bioanalyzer, concentration was measured with Qubit, and libraries were quantified with the Kapa Library Quantification kit. Paired-end 2 x 150 bp sequencing of the libraries was performed on an Illumina HiSeq 2500. To increase sequence diversity, roughly 23-30% phiX was spiked into each library pool. As for how the authors treated the data: Quality-filtered reads were processed with the UMI-based MiGEC pipeline, and over 90% of raw TCR sequences were removed by the MiGEC pipeline during error correction. IMGT germline references were used for alignment of VDJ genes, and clonotypes were defined by a unique CDR3 amino acid sequence together with V-J genes. Clonal expansion, Shannon diversity, and CDR3 relatedness (CalcPairwiseDistances, ClusterSamples) were evaluated with VDJtools, and phylogenetic trees were built with CLCbio workbench. Expanded clones were defined as having at least 8 unique UMIs, based on coefficient-of-variation modelling across technical triplicates. The public reads were reanalyzed by TCRdb: fastp trimming at Q25, MiXCR alignment, in-frame beta chains only. Each CDR3 protein appears once, grouped with its most common genes and DNA. TCRdb's processing, not the authors' own work, is the source of the V and J calls. This sample lists tens of thousands of distinct CDR3 sequences; roughly 9.8% were detected once. Clones ranked in the top ten supply about 12% of the sample.

About this clonotype itself: What antigen it recognizes has not been identified. No much larger clone exists at a distance of one base, and base qualities are not known.

Explained via the paper, the time point label denotes: longitudinal time-point 2. The healthy controls were volunteers from a blood bank in Maryland, USA. For the unsorted PBMC libraries, 2 million PBMCs were stored in RNAlater at -80 degrees C until RNA extraction and were used to generate the libraries. Peripheral blood underwent Ficoll-Hypaque density gradient centrifugation to isolate PBMCs, which were then cryopreserved in liquid nitrogen. Study-level results and caveats: No identical CDR3 amino acid sequences were found to be shared among expanded clones across subjects, suggesting that TCR-beta repertoires were private in all groups. TCR clonal expansion was greatest in HAM/TSP patients and smallest in MS patients, who ranked below even healthy controls.

Recombination linked TRBV30 to TRBJ2-3, and 9 junctional nucleotides match TRBD2. The sequenced sample was PBMCs. The receptor comes from a man aged 25 to 40 in good health. The CDR3 amino acid sequence is: CAWSVQAGGDTQYF. In nucleotide form, the sequence is TGTGCCTGGAGTGTACAAGCGGGAGGAGATACGCAGTATTTT. The full variable domain, with segments outside the CDR3 supplied by the reference TRBV30 and TRBJ2-3 proteins, appears as SQTIHQWPATLVQPVGSPLSLECTVEGTSNPNLYWYRQAAGRGLQLLFYSVGIGQISSEVPQNLSASRPQDRQFILSSKKLLLSDSGFYLCAWSVQAGGDTQYFGPGTRLTVL.